The 13 T cell receptor beta chains reported below all come from one sample, sequenced in a study of graft-versus-host responses after intestinal transplantation. No antigen is known for these receptors. TCRdb keeps only in-frame clones here, not all; method: immunoSEQ multiplex PCR. The sample shows 90,000 to 120,000 clones, about 91% of them seen only once. Sample: unstimulated CD4+ T cells sorted from spleen or lymph node cells, taken before transplant. The origin of the receptors is a human donor who was the organ donor for an intestinal transplant.

J is TRBJ1-6 and V is TRBV27; possible D gene TRBD1, 5 bases. CDR3 size: 19 residues. V lost 1 base to trimming and J lost 0 bases, with 16 bases between them. Per germline, CDR1 MNHEY and CDR2 SMNVEV (reference sequence). The CDR3: CASSLFPPRGSSYNSPLHF. CDR3 DNA sequence: TGTGCCAGCAGTTTATTTCCCCCCCGGGGGTCCTCCTATAATTCACCCCTCCACTTT.

CDR3 amino acids: CASSQDSRGGDTQYF. CDR3 nucleotide sequence: TGTGCCAGCAGCCAAGACTCCAGGGGGGGAGATACGCAGTATTTT. This chain uses TRBV4-2 with TRBJ2-3; D is perhaps TRBD1 or TRBD2 (7 bases each). The CDR3 has 15 residues. V was shortened by 0 bases and J by 5 bases, with 12 bases between the two germline ends. CDR1 is LGHNA and CDR2 is YNFKEQ in the germline V gene.

This chain connects TRBV6-1 to TRBJ1-1; possibly TRBD1 for D (5 bases). Trimming removed 5 bases from V and 0 bases from J, with 13 bases in between. The CDR3 has 15 amino acids. Germline V gene sequence: CDR1 MNHNS, CDR2 SASEGT. CDR3 in amino acids: CASSPSTDLNTEAFF. For the CDR3, the DNA is TGTGCCAGCAGTCCGTCGACAGATTTGAACACTGAAGCTTTCTTT.

Here the CDR3 reads CAWRAGGLYEQYF. CDR3 DNA: TGTGCCTGGAGGGCGGGAGGGCTCTACGAGCAGTACTTC. V is TRBV30 and J is TRBJ2-7; 9 bases agree with TRBD2. CDR3 size: 13 residues. Unmatched junction bases numbered 3, after V lost 3 bases and J lost 3 bases. Germline V gene sequence: CDR1 GTSNPN, CDR2 SVGIG (reference sequence). Full variable domain (remainder filled in from reference TRBV30 and TRBJ2-7): SQTIHQWPATLVQPVGSPLSLECTVEGTSNPNLYWYRQAAGRGLQLLFYSVGIGQISSEVPQNLSASRPQDRQFILSSKKLLLSDSGFYLCAWRAGGLYEQYFGPGTRLTVT.

This chain connects TRBV29-1 to TRBJ2-6; D is unclear. CDR1 is SQVTM, CDR2 ANQGSEA, per germline. This CDR3 has 14 amino acids. Trimming removed 2 bases from V and 1 base from J, with 6 bases in between. CDR3 residues: CSVEIGSGANVLTF. The CDR3 DNA sequence: TGCAGCGTTGAAATAGGGTCTGGGGCCAACGTCCTGACTTTC.

V gene TRBV2 combines with J gene TRBJ1-2; D remains ambiguous. Trimming removed 3 bases from V and 2 bases from J, with 4 bases in between. The CDR3 is 12 amino acids. Germline V gene data show CDR1 as SNHLY and CDR2 as FYNNEI. CDR3 in DNA: TGTGCCAGCAGTGAGGGGAACTATGGCTACACCTTC. Translation: CASSEGNYGYTF.

The rearrangement joins TRBV2 to TRBJ1-1, with unresolved D. The CDR3 consists of 15 residues. V lost 1 base and J 5 bases, leaving 14 bases between the germline ends. Germline V CDR1 and CDR2: SNHLY, FYNNEI. The CDR3 coding sequence is TGTGCCAGCAGTGAAGAAGATGGGGTCTGGACTGAAGCTTTCTTT. This codes for CASSEEDGVWTEAFF.

J is TRBJ2-3 and V is TRBV5-1, with D possibly matching TRBD1 (5 bases). V lost 0 bases and J lost 3, with 11 bases in between. This CDR3 comprises 15 residues. CDR1 is SGHRS, CDR2 YFSETQ, per germline. In nucleotides, the CDR3 is TGCGCCAGCAGCTTGGCCGGCAGGGTGACAGATACGCAGTATTTT. This codes for CASSLAGRVTDTQYF.

The rearrangement links TRBV9 to TRBJ2-1; D remains ambiguous. V was clipped by 4 bases and J by 5 bases, with 10 bases between them. The germline V gene has CDR1 SGDLS and CDR2 YYNGEE. This CDR3 spans 13 amino acids. The CDR3 loop is CASSLRTDNEQFF. The CDR3 DNA reads as TGTGCCAGCAGCTTGAGGACGGACAATGAGCAGTTCTTC. The full variable domain, in which reference TRBV9 and TRBJ2-1 provide the parts outside the CDR3, is DSGVTQTPKHLITATGQRVTLRCSPRSGDLSVYWYQQSLDQGLQFLIQYYNGEERAKGNILERFSAQQFPDLHSELNLSSLELGDSALYFCASSLRTDNEQFFGPGTRLTVL.

The chain carries TRBV9 and TRBJ2-7, with 8 bases lining up with TRBD1. This CDR3 has 13 amino acids. The germline CDR1 and CDR2 sequences are SGDLS and YYNGEE. V trimming: 0 bases; J trimming: 5 bases; junction bases outside the gene matches: 1. The CDR3 DNA is TGTGCCAGCAGCGTAGCAGGGGGCAACGAGCAGTACTTC. Translation: CASSVAGGNEQYF. Drawing the rest from reference TRBV9 and TRBJ2-7, the complete variable domain is DSGVTQTPKHLITATGQRVTLRCSPRSGDLSVYWYQQSLDQGLQFLIQYYNGEERAKGNILERFSAQQFPDLHSELNLSSLELGDSALYFCASSVAGGNEQYFGPGTRLTVT.

The rearrangement links TRBV6-1 to TRBJ1-4; no clear D gene. Trimming left V 5 bases short and J 14 bases short, with 18 bases between. This CDR3 spans 13 amino acids. Looked up from germline, CDR1 is MNHNS and CDR2 is SASEGT. The CDR3 sequence: CASSFSAVDWLFF. Here the CDR3 DNA reads TGTGCCAGCAGTTTCAGTGCCGTGGATTGGCTGTTTTTT.

V and J are TRBV4-2 and TRBJ2-7; the D gene is possibly TRBD1 (5 bases). Trimming left V 5 bases short and J 4 bases short, with 15 bases between. The CDR3 sequence is 14 residues long. The V gene's germline CDR1 is LGHNA and CDR2 YNFKEQ. The CDR3 sequence is CASSLRQGKYEQYF. The DNA of the CDR3 is TGTGCCAGCAGCTTGCGGCAGGGCAAGTACGAGCAGTACTTC.

In the case of this clone: At the DNA level, this CDR3 is encoded by other sequences in the same sample as well. The rearrangement links TRBV9 to TRBJ2-6; D remains ambiguous. This CDR3 comprises 15 residues. The germline gives CDR1 SGDLS, CDR2 YYNGEE. Trimming cost V 0 bases and J 0 bases, with 4 bases left between them. In DNA form, the CDR3 reads TGTGCCAGCAGCGTAGTGATCTCTGGGGCCAACGTCCTGACTTTC. Translated: CASSVVISGANVLTF. The entire variable domain, with the rest obtained from reference TRBV9 and TRBJ2-6, is as follows: DSGVTQTPKHLITATGQRVTLRCSPRSGDLSVYWYQQSLDQGLQFLIQYYNGEERAKGNILERFSAQQFPDLHSELNLSSLELGDSALYFCASSVVISGANVLTFGAGSRLTVL.